These 18 T cell receptor beta chains were all obtained from the same sample, sequenced in a study of identical twins. TCRdb re-analysed the 5' RACE reads in MiXCR, keeping a single row per CDR3 protein. The sample records 470,000 or so distinct CDR3 sequences, roughly 24% being singletons. The same sample was also studied in work on T cells expressing NK-cell markers.

Sequenced sample: CD4+ T cells sorted from blood. These TCRs come from a woman between 18 and 29 years old in good health.

This chain connects TRBV2 to TRBJ2-2; D not certain. Deletions cut 6 bases from V and 4 bases from J, with 15 bases between. The length of the CDR3 is 15 residues. CDR1 is SNHLY, CDR2 FYNNEI, per germline. The CDR3 nucleotides are TGTGCCAGCAGCCCGGGCGGCGACCGCACCGGGGAGCTGTTTTTT. Amino acids: CASSPGGDRTGELFF.

In this sample, this clonotype turned up many times. The chain is built from TRBV12-3 or TRBV12-4 and TRBJ2-5, with D unresolved. Trimming left V 8 bases short and J 5 bases short, with 12 bases between. The CDR3 is 12 amino acids. CDR3: CASSVKHETQYF. The DNA of the CDR3 is TGTGCCAGCTCCGTAAAGCATGAGACCCAGTACTTC.

The chain links TRBV18 to TRBJ2-5; D possibly corresponds to TRBD2 (5 bases). The CDR3 extends over 17 amino acids. Deletions cut 6 bases from V and 1 base from J, with 21 bases between. CDR1 and CDR2 from the germline V gene are KGHSH and LQKENI. CDR3 coding DNA: TGTGCCAGCTCCCAGTTCGGGATGAAGCCGAGCCAAGAGACCCAGTACTTC. Amino acids: CASSQFGMKPSQETQYF.

In this sample, this clonotype turned up a few times. The V call is TRBV10-1, the J call TRBJ2-3; 9 bases line up with TRBD2. The J segment lost 6 bases and the V segment lost 10 bases, leaving 14 bases of the junction unmatched. This CDR3 comprises 15 residues. Germline assignment: CDR1 WNHNN and CDR2 SYGVQD (reference sequence). The CDR3 sequence: CATSRGAGGLDTQYF. In nucleotides, the CDR3 is TGCGCCACTTCGAGGGGAGCGGGGGGCCTGGATACGCAGTATTTT.

The chain couples TRBV6-2 or TRBV6-3 to TRBJ2-7; 8 nucleotides match TRBD2. CDR3 length: 14 residues. CDR1 and CDR2 (germline): MNHEY, SVGEGT. V was clipped by 6 bases and J by 6 bases; unmatched bases: 10. This chain's CDR3 is CASSYSGSSSEQYF. CDR3 nucleotide sequence: TGTGCCAGCAGCTACAGCGGGAGCAGTTCCGAGCAGTACTTC.

This clonotype has a handful of counts. The chain is built from TRBV12-3 or TRBV12-4 and TRBJ2-7; D unclear. The V gene lost 4 bases and the J gene lost 7 bases, with 8 bases spanning the gap. The CDR3 contains 11 residues. CDR3 loop: CASSSLQEQYF. DNA for the CDR3: TGTGCCAGCAGTTCCCTTCAGGAGCAGTACTTC.

The chain recombines TRBV7-9 with TRBJ1-5; D is unclear. Trimming shortened V by 4 bases and J by 2 bases, and 12 bases separated the two germline ends. Germline-derived CDR1 and CDR2 are SEHNR and FQNEAQ (reference sequence). This CDR3 is 15 amino acids long. The CDR3, as DNA: TGTGCCAGCAGCTATGGCGCTGGGGGCAATCAGCCCCAGCATTTT. It codes for CASSYGAGGNQPQHF.

Only a few counts were recorded for this clonotype. The chain joins TRBV12-2 to TRBJ2-2. TRBV12-2 is recorded as a pseudogene. The CDR3 is 12 amino acids. The CDR3 here is CASRTSTGELFF. The CDR3 coding sequence is TGTGCAAGTCGCACCAGTACCGGGGAGCTGTTTTTT.

The rearrangement joins TRBV10-3 to TRBJ2-7; TRBD1 matches 11 bases. Germline V gene sequence: CDR1 ENHRY, CDR2 SYGVKD. The CDR3 length is 16 residues. V gave up 3 bases and J gave up 6 bases; unmatched junction bases: 10. The CDR3 bases are TGTGCCATCAGTGACCCCCGGGGGACAGGGGGGTCCGAGCAGTACTTC. Its translation: CAISDPRGTGGSEQYF.

This chain links TRBV6-1 with TRBJ2-1; 8 nucleotides agree with TRBD2. The germline V gene has CDR1 MNHNS and CDR2 SASEGT. The V and J ends lost 4 bases and 0 bases, in that order; junction bases with no gene match: 2. The CDR3 spans 15 residues. The CDR3 region has the DNA TGTGCCAGCAGTGTCGGGGGGGCCTCCTACAATGAGCAGTTCTTC. Protein sequence: CASSVGGASYNEQFF.

This chain links TRBV20-1 with TRBJ2-3; possibly TRBD1 or TRBD2 for D (5 bases each). Trimming pared 1 base from V and 1 base from J, leaving 12 bases between. CDR3 length: 15 amino acids. Germline CDR1 and CDR2: DFQATT and SNEGSKA (reference sequence). Written as DNA, the CDR3 is TGCAGTGCTAGAGCTTCGGGGCCGGGCACAGATACGCAGTATTTT. Protein: CSARASGPGTDTQYF.

The gene calls are TRBV6-1 and TRBJ1-5; 7 bases agree with TRBD1. CDR3 size: 14 residues. CDR1 and CDR2 (germline): MNHNS, SASEGT. V dropped 5 bases and J dropped 5; count of bases not matched to a gene: 6. The CDR3 DNA follows: TGTGCCAGCAGTCATGGGACAGAATATCAGCCCCAGCATTTT. Translation: CASSHGTEYQPQHF.

The chain recombines TRBV5-1 with TRBJ2-7; 7 bases line up with TRBD1. The CDR3 is 15 amino acids. CDR1 and CDR2 from the germline V gene are SGHRS and YFSETQ. The V and J ends lost 3 bases and 1 base, in that order; junction bases with no gene match: 7. CDR3 DNA sequence: TGCGCCAGCAGCTCGGGCCGACAGGGATCCTACGAGCAGTACTTC. As protein: CASSSGRQGSYEQYF.

This clonotype was detected once. The chain uses TRBV6-5 and TRBJ2-7; the match to TRBD1 covers 10 bases. Losses at the gene ends were 2 bases for V and 2 bases for J; bases not matched to a gene: 6. CDR1 is MNHEY, CDR2 SVGAGI, per germline. This CDR3 has 16 residues. CDR3 region: CASSYGGGQGTYEQYF. CDR3 coding DNA: TGTGCCAGCAGTTACGGGGGGGGACAGGGGACCTACGAGCAGTACTTC.

In its sample, this clonotype was seen a few times. This chain uses TRBV18 with TRBJ2-1; D perhaps matches TRBD2 (6 bases). CDR1 is KGHSH and CDR2 is LQKENI in the germline V gene. CDR3 size: 16 residues. Trimming removed 1 base from V and 2 bases from J, with 12 bases in between. CDR3 DNA: TGTGCCAGCTCACCACTTCTTGGCGGGACCTACAATGAGCAGTTCTTC. As protein: CASSPLLGGTYNEQFF.

This clonotype occurred a few times. The V and J genes are TRBV20-1 and TRBJ2-3, with D maybe TRBD2 (5 bases). Deletions cut 3 bases from V and 2 bases from J, with 12 bases between. In germline, CDR1 is DFQATT, CDR2 SNEGSKA (reference sequence). The CDR3 loop spans 14 amino acids. In DNA, the CDR3 is TGCAGTGCTAGGGAAGCGGCACACACAGATACGCAGTATTTT. Its translation: CSAREAAHTDTQYF.

This clonotype showed up just a few times. This chain joins TRBV24-1 and TRBJ2-3; no firm D call. This CDR3 has 12 residues. With 0 bases removed from V and 5 bases from J, the gap between germline ends came to 2 bases. Germline V gene lookup returns CDR1 KGHDR and CDR2 SFDVKD. DNA of the CDR3: TGTGCCACCAGTGATTTGTTAGATACGCAGTATTTT. It is translated as CATSDLLDTQYF.

This clonotype has only a few counts. The chain is built from TRBV5-5 and TRBJ2-2, with 7 bases aligning to TRBD2. The CDR3 loop spans 15 amino acids. V lost 2 bases and J lost 5; bases outside the gene matches: 6. CDR1 SGHKS and CDR2 YYEKEE come from the germline V gene (reference sequence). The CDR3 DNA follows: TGTGCCAGCAGCTTTAGGACTAGTAATACCGGGGAGCTGTTTTTT. Protein: CASSFRTSNTGELFF.